Below are 9 T cell receptor beta chains sequenced from a single sample in a study of cytomegalovirus exposure and HLA in healthy donors. PCR primers comprised 60 Vbeta and 13 Jbeta primers. The assay was immunoSEQ multiplex PCR, and TCRdb's table has in-frame clones only and misses some. There are under 150,000 clones in the sample; about 77% occur only once, and around 1.2% lies in the top ten. Sequenced sample: PBMCs. The receptors here all came from a man aged 45-65 years in good health and CMV-seronegative.

This clone was detected a few times. The V gene is TRBV28, the J gene TRBJ2-1; D is ambiguous. The CDR3 totals 14 residues. V was shortened by 2 bases and J by 6 bases, with 11 bases between the two germline ends. CDR1 is MDHEN, CDR2 SYDVKM, per germline. The CDR3 protein is CASSLEADFNEQFF. The DNA of the CDR3 is TGTGCCAGCAGTTTAGAGGCAGATTTCAATGAGCAGTTCTTC.

The rearrangement links TRBV15 to TRBJ2-1; the D gene is possibly TRBD2 (6 bases). Germline V gives CDR1 LNHNV, CDR2 YYDKDF (reference sequence). With 1 base removed from V and 7 bases from J, the gap between germline ends came to 11 bases. The CDR3 length is 14 residues. In DNA form, the CDR3 reads TGTGCCACCAGCAGAGGAGGAGGGGTAAATGAGCAGTTCTTC. Translation: CATSRGGGVNEQFF.

The rearrangement links TRBV11-2 to TRBJ1-5, with 9 positions matching TRBD1. CDR1 SGHAT and CDR2 FQNNGV come from the germline V gene. There are 16 residues in the CDR3. Trimming took 3 bases from V and 5 from J; bases not matched to a gene: 8. CDR3 nucleotide sequence: TGTGCCAGCAGCTTGACCGGGACAGGGAACCATCAGCCCCAGCATTTT. Protein: CASSLTGTGNHQPQHF.

About this clone itself: At one end, the junction sequence differs from germline, possibly due to a read error. V is TRBV15 and J is TRBJ2-5; 9 bases align to TRBD2. Germline assignment: CDR1 LNHNV and CDR2 YYDKDF (reference sequence). The CDR3 loop spans 16 amino acids. The CDR3 DNA reads TGTGCCACCAGCAGAGATAGCGGGAGCGGGGGAGAGGCCCAGTACTTC. Its translation is CATSRDSGSGGEAQYF.

The rearrangement joins TRBV10-3 to TRBJ1-2, with TRBD1 identical over 8 bases. This CDR3 has 12 residues. Germline trimming cut 8 bases from V and 6 bases from J; bases unmatched to any gene: 5. Germline V gives CDR1 ENHRY, CDR2 SYGVKD. CDR3 sequence: CAIGPTGDGYTF. The CDR3 bases are TGTGCCATCGGTCCGACAGGGGATGGCTACACCTTC.

The chain carries TRBV7-2 and TRBJ2-7; perhaps TRBD2 as D (6 bases). The V gene lost 0 bases and the J gene lost 2 bases, with 11 bases spanning the gap. The CDR3 extends over 15 amino acids. Looked up from germline, CDR1 is SGHTA and CDR2 is FQGNSA. CDR3 protein: CASSLAGGEAYEQYF. In DNA, the CDR3 is TGTGCCAGCAGCTTAGCTGGCGGGGAGGCCTACGAGCAGTACTTC.

The chain employs TRBV7-2 and TRBJ2-1; 8 nucleotides match TRBD2. The germline V gene has CDR1 SGHTA and CDR2 FQGNSA. The V gene end was trimmed by 5 bases and the J gene end by 6 bases; junction bases not matched to a gene: 9. The CDR3 loop spans 15 amino acids. The CDR3 DNA sequence: TGTGCCAGCAGCCCCGGGAGGGCCGTATTCAATGAGCAGTTCTTC. Translating it yields CASSPGRAVFNEQFF. The variable domain in full, with the rest retrieved from reference TRBV7-2 and TRBJ2-1, is GAGVSQSPSNKVTEKGKDVELRCDPISGHTALYWYRQSLGQGLEFLIYFQGNSAPDKSGLPSDRFSAERTGGSVSTLTIQRTQQEDSAVYLCASSPGRAVFNEQFFGPGTRLTVL.

With regard to this clone: The junction differs from germline at one of its ends, possibly a read error. The chain is built from TRBV7-7 and TRBJ2-3; the D call may be TRBD1 or TRBD2 (5 bases each). Germline values: CDR1 SSHAT, CDR2 FNYEAQ (reference sequence). CDR3 length equals 14 residues. Here the CDR3 reads CASSLEGQRTRQYF. The CDR3 bases are TGTGCTAGCAGCTTAGAGGGGCAGCGAACACGGCAGTATTTT.

The V gene is TRBV9, the J gene TRBJ2-1, with 7 bases that match TRBD2. This CDR3 contains 15 residues. The J segment lost 2 bases and the V segment lost 4 bases, leaving 6 bases of the junction unmatched. Per the germline V gene, CDR1 is SGDLS and CDR2 is YYNGEE. The CDR3 here is CASSTQAGTYNEQFF. CDR3 nucleotide sequence: TGTGCCAGCAGCACTCAAGCGGGGACCTACAATGAGCAGTTCTTC.